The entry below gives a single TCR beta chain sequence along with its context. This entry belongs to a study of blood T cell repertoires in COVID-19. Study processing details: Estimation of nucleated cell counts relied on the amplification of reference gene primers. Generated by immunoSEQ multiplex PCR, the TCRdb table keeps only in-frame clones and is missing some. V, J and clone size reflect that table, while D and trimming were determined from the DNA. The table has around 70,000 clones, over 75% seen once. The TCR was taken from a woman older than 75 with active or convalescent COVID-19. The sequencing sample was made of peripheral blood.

CDR3 residues: CASSVVAEGSAFF. The CDR3 coding sequence is TGTGCCAGCAGCGTAGTGGCGGAGGGTTCCGCTTTCTTT. The chain is built from TRBV9 and TRBJ1-1; D ambiguous. The CDR3 is made up of 13 amino acids. Germline V gives CDR1 SGDLS, CDR2 YYNGEE. V was cut by 0 bases and J by 11 bases, with 14 bases left in between. Looking up the rest from reference TRBV9 and TRBJ1-1 gives the full variable domain: DSGVTQTPKHLITATGQRVTLRCSPRSGDLSVYWYQQSLDQGLQFLIQYYNGEERAKGNILERFSAQQFPDLHSELNLSSLELGDSALYFCASSVVAEGSAFFGQGTRLTVV.